Following are 9 T cell receptor beta chains from one sample sequenced in a study of T cell responses to AZD1222 COVID-19 vaccine. Assay: immunoSEQ multiplex PCR; the TCRdb copy retains only in-frame clones and omits some. The sample holds about 180,000 clones; around nine tenths are singletons and the top ten take 0.45% to 0.55%. The sample here was peripheral blood, taken on day 0 of AZD1222 vaccination. The receptors were sampled from an adult in good health.

This clone was observed once. The chain links TRBV19 to TRBJ1-4; no firm D call. Germline CDR1 reads LNHDA; CDR2 reads SQIVND (reference sequence). This CDR3 comprises 12 residues. Trimming took 2 bases from V and 10 from J, leaving 8 bases between them. Here the CDR3 DNA reads TGTGCCAGTAGTATACCTAAGGCAAAACTGTTTTTT. This translates into CASSIPKAKLFF.

The rearrangement uses TRBV2 and TRBJ1-6; TRBD1 is a possible D gene (5 bases). The CDR3 consists of 15 residues. Trimming shortened V by 9 bases and J by 10 bases, and 22 bases separated the two germline ends. The germline gives CDR1 SNHLY, CDR2 FYNNEI. The CDR3 DNA reads as TGTGCCAGTGTCCCCATTGTAGGGGCTGGGTCACCCCTCCACTTT. It codes for CASVPIVGAGSPLHF.

The CDR3 region has the DNA TGCGCCAGCAGCTTGGAGGGGGCCTTTGGCTACACCTTC. It translates to CASSLEGAFGYTF. The gene calls are TRBV5-1 and TRBJ1-2; 7 positions match TRBD1. Germline V CDR1 and CDR2: SGHRS, YFSETQ. The CDR3 is made up of 13 amino acids. Trimming at V came to 0 bases and at J to 7 bases, leaving 3 bases not matched to a gene.

This chain joins TRBV13 and TRBJ2-4; either TRBD1 or TRBD2 may fit D (5 bases each). The V gene's germline CDR1 is PRHDT and CDR2 FYEKMQ (reference sequence). V was clipped by 4 bases and J by 0 bases, with 13 bases between them. The CDR3 totals 16 residues. The CDR3 nucleotides are TGTGCCAGCAGCTCCGTGGGTGGGGGAGCCAAAAACATTCAGTACTTC. Translated, it gives CASSSVGGGAKNIQYF.

The gene calls are TRBV12-5 and TRBJ1-5; the match to TRBD1 covers 7 bases. The trim removed 8 bases at V and 0 bases at J, leaving 4 bases unmatched. Germline loops: CDR1 LGHNT, CDR2 FRNRAP. CDR3 length equals 14 residues. CDR3 loop: CASTGQYSNQPQHF. CDR3 DNA: TGTGCTAGTACGGGACAGTATAGCAATCAGCCCCAGCATTTT.

This chain connects TRBV4-3 to TRBJ1-5; 8 bases are a match to TRBD1. This CDR3 has 17 residues. Germline V CDR1 and CDR2: LGHNA, YSLEER. V was pared by 0 bases and J by 6 bases, with 10 bases of the junction left unmatched. The CDR3 nucleotides read TGCGCCAGCAGCCAAGAGAAAGCTGGACAGGGTGCTCAGCCCCAGCATTTT. This gives the protein CASSQEKAGQGAQPQHF.

V usage is TRBV7-2 and J usage is TRBJ1-5, with TRBD1 identical over 7 bases. The germline V gene encodes CDR1 SGHTA and CDR2 FQGNSA. V was clipped by 5 bases and J by 6 bases; unmatched bases: 19. The CDR3 has 18 residues. CDR3 region: CASSPRDSLSNSVQPQHF. The CDR3 DNA sequence: TGTGCCAGCAGCCCAAGGGACAGTCTCTCTAATTCTGTTCAGCCCCAGCATTTT.

The chain recombines TRBV25-1 with TRBJ2-5; D unclear. The CDR3 covers 13 residues. Trimming cost V 4 bases and J 4 bases, with 10 bases left between them. Germline assignment: CDR1 MGHDK and CDR2 SYGVNS. CDR3 region: CASSVYPGETQYF. DNA for the CDR3: TGTGCCAGCAGTGTATACCCGGGAGAGACCCAGTACTTC.

This chain joins TRBV7-9 and TRBJ1-2; D gene uncertain. The CDR3 is made up of 13 amino acids. Per germline, CDR1 SEHNR and CDR2 FQNEAQ (reference sequence). Trimming pared 2 bases from V and 4 bases from J, leaving 8 bases between. The CDR3 nucleotides are TGTGCCAGCAGCTTATCGGCAGGCTATGGCTACACCTTC. Translated, it gives CASSLSAGYGYTF.